One sample yielded the 22 T cell receptor beta chains listed below, sequenced in a study of blood T cell repertoires in COVID-19. Only in-frame clones appear in the TCRdb table, and some are missing; sequencing was by immunoSEQ multiplex PCR. The top ten clones hold around 1.7% of a sample with hundreds of thousands of clones, nearly 90% of them seen once. Input material: PBMCs or T cells enriched from blood (not recorded which). These receptors were collected from a young woman with acute COVID-19.

This clone was detected once. Distinct nucleotide sequences in the sample also encode this CDR3. V is TRBV28 and J is TRBJ2-7; D possibly corresponds to TRBD1 (7 bases). V lost 3 bases to trimming and J lost 3 bases, with 12 bases between them. The CDR3 has 14 residues. Germline V CDR1 and CDR2: MDHEN, SYDVKM. DNA for the CDR3: TGTGCCAGCAGTTTCCAGGGGGGAGGCTACGAGCAGTACTTC. The encoded protein is CASSFQGGGYEQYF.

V gene TRBV7-8 combines with J gene TRBJ1-2, with 7 nucleotides matching TRBD1. V shed 0 bases, J shed 7 bases, and the junction held 8 bases outside the gene matches. Germline V gene data show CDR1 as SGHVS and CDR2 as FQNEAQ. The CDR3 length is 15 residues. The CDR3 nucleotides read TGTGCCAGCAGCTTAGCCGGGACAGTTTTTGGTGGCTACACCTTC. Translation: CASSLAGTVFGGYTF.

This sequence joins TRBV11-2 and TRBJ2-1; TRBD2 aligns across 7 bases. Germline V gives CDR1 SGHAT, CDR2 FQNNGV. V gave up 1 base and J gave up 8 bases; unmatched junction bases: 8. CDR3 size: 15 residues. The CDR3 DNA sequence: TGTGCCAGCAGCTTAGTTGCGGGAGTAGACCATGAGCAGTTCTTC. It translates to CASSLVAGVDHEQFF.

V gene TRBV7-2 combines with J gene TRBJ2-7; weak D call: TRBD2 (5 bases). Per the germline V gene, CDR1 is SGHTA and CDR2 is FQGNSA. The CDR3 is 18 amino acids. V was shortened by 1 base and J by 6 bases, with 25 bases between the two germline ends. CDR3 sequence reads: CASSLVGPQSTRLGEQYF. The CDR3 DNA follows: TGTGCCAGCAGCTTAGTAGGGCCGCAGTCAACTAGGTTAGGCGAGCAGTACTTC.

V gene TRBV5-1 combines with J gene TRBJ1-5; D gene unclear. Germline assignment: CDR1 SGHRS and CDR2 YFSETQ. There are 14 residues in the CDR3. Trimming took 0 bases from V and 7 from J, leaving 11 bases between them. CDR3 loop: CASSLGGEAQPQHF. CDR3 nucleotide sequence: TGCGCCAGCAGCTTGGGCGGGGAAGCCCAGCCCCAGCATTTT.

The rearrangement joins TRBV5-1 to TRBJ2-5; D is undetermined. The CDR3 has 15 amino acids. Germline loops: CDR1 SGHRS, CDR2 YFSETQ. The germline V and J ends were trimmed by 5 bases and 2 bases, with 16 bases remaining between them. CDR3 DNA sequence: TGCGCCAGCAGTGTATTAGTGCCCTCGCAAGAGACCCAGTACTTC. It yields the protein CASSVLVPSQETQYF.

This clone appeared once. J is TRBJ1-5 and V is TRBV6-6; TRBD1 is a possible D gene (5 bases). V was clipped by 7 bases and J by 2 bases, with 15 bases between them. Germline values: CDR1 MNHNY, CDR2 SVGAGI (reference sequence). The CDR3 has 15 residues. CDR3 region: CASTLAGGGNQPQHF. CDR3 sequence (DNA): TGTGCCAGCACATTAGCGGGGGGAGGCAATCAGCCCCAGCATTTT.

The V gene is TRBV4-2, the J gene TRBJ2-7, with D perhaps TRBD1 (5 bases). This CDR3 is built from 14 residues. Trimming took 5 bases from V and 4 from J, leaving 15 bases between them. The V gene's germline CDR1 is LGHNA and CDR2 YNFKEQ. The CDR3 loop reads CASSSDKGNYEQYF. CDR3 coding DNA: TGTGCCAGCAGCTCGGACAAGGGGAATTACGAGCAGTACTTC.

The gene calls are TRBV15 and TRBJ2-1; 9 bases line up with TRBD2. The J segment lost 0 bases and the V segment lost 0 bases, leaving 9 bases of the junction unmatched. From germline, CDR1 is LNHNV and CDR2 YYDKDF (reference sequence). The length of the CDR3 is 19 residues. CDR3 nucleotides: TGTGCCACCAGCAGAGATCCCTGGCTAGCGGGGAGCTCCTACAATGAGCAGTTCTTC. This encodes CATSRDPWLAGSSYNEQFF. The whole variable domain, filled in from reference TRBV15 and TRBJ2-1, reads DAMVIQNPRYQVTQFGKPVTLSCSQTLNHNVMYWYQQKSSQAPKLLFHYYDKDFNNEADTPDNFQSRRPNTSFCFLDIRSPGLGDTAMYLCATSRDPWLAGSSYNEQFFGPGTRLTVL.

The chain joins TRBV7-2 to TRBJ2-3; weak D call: TRBD1 (5 bases). Trimming stripped 3 bases from V and 2 bases from J, with 9 bases between. This CDR3 spans 14 amino acids. CDR1 and CDR2 (germline): SGHTA, FQGNSA. CDR3 in DNA: TGTGCCAGCAGCTTCTCGACAGTCACAGATACGCAGTATTTT. Amino acids: CASSFSTVTDTQYF.

This chain connects TRBV27 to TRBJ2-1, with 9 positions matching TRBD2. The J segment lost 7 bases and the V segment lost 5 bases, leaving 9 bases of the junction unmatched. Germline loops: CDR1 MNHEY, CDR2 SMNVEV (reference sequence). The CDR3 has 15 residues. CDR3 region: CASSLDSGSANEQFF. The CDR3 DNA reads as TGTGCCAGCAGTCTAGATAGCGGGAGTGCGAATGAGCAGTTCTTC.

V is TRBV28 and J is TRBJ2-7; TRBD2 matches 9 bases. CDR3 length: 13 amino acids. CDR1 is MDHEN, CDR2 SYDVKM, per germline. J lost 7 bases, V lost 8 bases, and 9 bases had no gene match. CDR3 in amino acids: CASGLAGTREQYF. CDR3 DNA: TGTGCCAGCGGGCTAGCGGGAACGCGGGAGCAGTACTTC.

The V gene is TRBV2, the J gene TRBJ2-7, with TRBD2 matching over 7 bases. Per germline, CDR1 SNHLY and CDR2 FYNNEI. V dropped 3 bases and J dropped 3; count of bases not matched to a gene: 8. This CDR3 is 15 amino acids long. CDR3 nucleotide sequence: TGTGCCAGCAGTGAGGGGCTAGCGGACCTCTACGAGCAGTACTTC. Translated, it gives CASSEGLADLYEQYF.

The chain links TRBV7-3 to TRBJ2-7; 14 bases match TRBD2. Germline lookup yields CDR1 SGHTA and CDR2 FQGTGA. The ends lost 3 bases at V and 6 bases at J; junction bases unmatched: 4. The CDR3 is 15 residues long. The CDR3 nucleotides read TGTGCCAGCAGCTTGGGACTAGCGGGAGTAGCCGAGCAGTACTTC. Its protein product is CASSLGLAGVAEQYF. The variable domain in full, completed from reference TRBV7-3 and TRBJ2-7, reads GAGVSQTPSNKVTEKGKYVELRCDPISGHTALYWYRQSLGQGPEFLIYFQGTGAADDSGLPNDRFFAVRPEGSVSTLKIQRTERGDSAVYLCASSLGLAGVAEQYFGPGTRLTVT.

This chain uses TRBV6-2 or TRBV6-3 with TRBJ2-1; the match to TRBD2 covers 10 bases. V lost 6 bases and J lost 6; bases outside the gene matches: 11. CDR3 size: 16 residues. Germline V gene lookup returns CDR1 MNHEY and CDR2 SVGEGT. The CDR3 here is CASSRLAGQAANEQFF. The CDR3 DNA reads TGTGCCAGCAGCCGACTAGCGGGTCAGGCGGCCAATGAGCAGTTCTTC.

The chain joins TRBV12-3 or TRBV12-4 to TRBJ1-2; D not certain. The germline V and J ends were trimmed by 1 base and 4 bases, with 7 bases remaining between them. The CDR3 is 13 amino acids. CDR3 protein: CASSLGRFYGYTF. The CDR3 coding sequence is TGTGCCAGCAGTTTAGGCCGGTTCTATGGCTACACCTTC.

This clone was detected a few times. The gene calls are TRBV9 and TRBJ2-7; possibly TRBD2 for D (6 bases). V gave up 4 bases and J gave up 6 bases, with 14 bases separating them. Germline V gene sequence: CDR1 SGDLS, CDR2 YYNGEE. The CDR3 spans 13 residues. The CDR3 region is CASSSGPYGEQYF. CDR3 in DNA: TGTGCCAGCAGCAGCGGGCCCTACGGCGAGCAGTACTTC.

V usage is TRBV7-3 and J usage is TRBJ2-1, with 9 bases lining up with TRBD2. The CDR3 extends over 15 amino acids. Per germline, CDR1 SGHTA and CDR2 FQGTGA. After removal of 3 bases from V and 8 bases from J, the junction contained 8 bases not matched to a gene. The CDR3 DNA reads TGTGCCAGCAGCTTGGGTAGCGGGAGTCTGGATGAGCAGTTCTTC. This encodes CASSLGSGSLDEQFF. Full variable domain (rest looked up from reference TRBV7-3 and TRBJ2-1): GAGVSQTPSNKVTEKGKYVELRCDPISGHTALYWYRQSLGQGPEFLIYFQGTGAADDSGLPNDRFFAVRPEGSVSTLKIQRTERGDSAVYLCASSLGSGSLDEQFFGPGTRLTVL.

The gene calls are TRBV19 and TRBJ2-1; the D is unclear. This CDR3 has 18 residues. Trimming stripped 5 bases from V and 6 bases from J, with 26 bases between. CDR1 is LNHDA and CDR2 is SQIVND in the germline V gene (reference sequence). CDR3: CASSVHPGEEVPPNEQFF. Written as DNA, the CDR3 is TGTGCCAGTAGTGTCCACCCCGGAGAAGAGGTGCCCCCCAATGAGCAGTTCTTC.

DNA of the CDR3: TGCGCCAGCAGCTCCGGGACTAGCGGGAGGGGCACAGATACGCAGTATTTT. Translating gives CASSSGTSGRGTDTQYF. The rearrangement joins TRBV5-1 to TRBJ2-3, with 16 positions matching TRBD2. The ends lost 3 bases at V and 1 base at J; junction bases unmatched: 2. From germline, CDR1 is SGHRS and CDR2 YFSETQ. The CDR3 is 17 residues long.

V is TRBV14 and J is TRBJ1-6; no clear D gene. The germline V gene has CDR1 SGHDN and CDR2 FVKESK. The CDR3 covers 15 residues. V gave up 2 bases and J gave up 5 bases, with 10 bases separating them. The CDR3 loop reads CASSQRGADNSPLHF. Written as DNA, the CDR3 is TGTGCCAGCAGCCAACGGGGAGCGGATAATTCACCCCTCCACTTT.

Only one count was recorded for this clone. The CDR3 nucleotides are TGCGCCAGCAGCTTAAGGGGGCCGCCTAATGAAAAACTGTTTTTT. Translated: CASSLRGPPNEKLFF. The genes are TRBV5-1 and TRBJ1-4, with TRBD1 identical over 7 bases. The CDR3 covers 15 residues. Trimming took 2 bases from V and 3 from J; bases not matched to a gene: 4. Germline CDR1 reads SGHRS; CDR2 reads YFSETQ.